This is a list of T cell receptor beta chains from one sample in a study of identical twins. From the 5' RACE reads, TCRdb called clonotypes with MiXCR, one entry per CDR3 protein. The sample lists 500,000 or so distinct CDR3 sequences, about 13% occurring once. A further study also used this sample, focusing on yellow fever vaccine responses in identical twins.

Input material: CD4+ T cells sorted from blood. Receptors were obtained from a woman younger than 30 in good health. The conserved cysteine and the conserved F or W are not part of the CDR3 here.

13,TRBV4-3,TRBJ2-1,ASSQAAGLAGEQF
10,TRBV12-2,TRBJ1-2,ARRGQGYGYT
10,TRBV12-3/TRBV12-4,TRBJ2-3,ASSFFLDTQY
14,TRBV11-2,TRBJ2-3,ASRKGQTLSTDTQY
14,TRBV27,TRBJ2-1,ASRQGGLGWINEQF
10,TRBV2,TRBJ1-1,ASSQTGGKAF
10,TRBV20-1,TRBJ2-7,SATDATYEQY
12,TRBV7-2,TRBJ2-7,ASSYRSGEYEQY
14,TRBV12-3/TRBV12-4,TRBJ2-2,ASSFQGTANTGELF
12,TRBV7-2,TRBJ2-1,ASSGDRGRSEQF